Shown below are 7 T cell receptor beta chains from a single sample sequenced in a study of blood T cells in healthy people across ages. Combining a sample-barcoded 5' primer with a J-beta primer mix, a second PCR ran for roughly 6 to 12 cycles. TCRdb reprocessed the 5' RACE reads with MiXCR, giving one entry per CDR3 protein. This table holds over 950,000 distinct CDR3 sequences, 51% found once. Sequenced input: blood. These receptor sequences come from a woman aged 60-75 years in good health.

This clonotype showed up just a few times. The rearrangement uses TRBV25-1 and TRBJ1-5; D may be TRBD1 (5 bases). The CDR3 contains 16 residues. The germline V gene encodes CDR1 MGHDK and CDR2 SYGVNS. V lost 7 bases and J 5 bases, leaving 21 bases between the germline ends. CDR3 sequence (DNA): TGTGCCAGCATGCCCGGCGGGGGGACGTGGGATCAGCCCCAGCATTTT. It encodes CASMPGGGTWDQPQHF.

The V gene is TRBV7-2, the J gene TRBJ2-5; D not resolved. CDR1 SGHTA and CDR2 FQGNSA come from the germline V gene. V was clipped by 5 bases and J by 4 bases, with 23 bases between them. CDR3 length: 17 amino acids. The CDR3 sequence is CASSPRPTAEVRETQYF. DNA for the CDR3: TGTGCCAGCAGCCCCCGTCCGACCGCCGAAGTTAGAGAGACCCAGTACTTC.

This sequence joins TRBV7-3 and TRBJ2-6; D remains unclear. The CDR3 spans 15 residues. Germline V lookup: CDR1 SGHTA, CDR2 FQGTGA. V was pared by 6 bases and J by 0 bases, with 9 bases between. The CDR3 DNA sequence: TGTGCCAGCAGAGCTGCCCCCTCTGGGGCCAACGTCCTGACTTTC. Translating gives CASRAAPSGANVLTF.

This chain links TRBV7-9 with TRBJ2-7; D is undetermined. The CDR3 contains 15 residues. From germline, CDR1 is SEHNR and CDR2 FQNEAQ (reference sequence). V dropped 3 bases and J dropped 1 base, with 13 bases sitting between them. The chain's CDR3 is CASSFWPSRSYEQYF. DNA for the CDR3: TGTGCCAGCAGCTTTTGGCCGTCGAGATCCTACGAGCAGTACTTC.

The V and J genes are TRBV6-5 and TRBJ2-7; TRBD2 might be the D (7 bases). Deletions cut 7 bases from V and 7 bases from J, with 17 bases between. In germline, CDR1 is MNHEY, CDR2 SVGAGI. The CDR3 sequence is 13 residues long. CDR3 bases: TGTGCCAGCAAAACTGATAGGGGGGGTGAGCAGTACTTC. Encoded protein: CASKTDRGGEQYF.

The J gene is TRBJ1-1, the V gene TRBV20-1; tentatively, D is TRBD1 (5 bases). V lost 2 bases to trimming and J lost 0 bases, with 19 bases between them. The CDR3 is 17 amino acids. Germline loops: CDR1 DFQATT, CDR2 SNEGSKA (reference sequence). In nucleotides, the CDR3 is TGCAGTGCTAGATCCCCATCGGGCGGGGCAATGAACACTGAAGCTTTCTTT. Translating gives CSARSPSGGAMNTEAFF.

CDR3 region: CASSVPATKSADTQYF. CDR3 bases: TGTGCCAGCAGTGTACCGGCTACAAAATCCGCAGATACGCAGTATTTT. The chain employs TRBV2 and TRBJ2-3, with unresolved D. Germline V CDR1 and CDR2: SNHLY, FYNNEI. CDR3 length equals 16 residues. The V end was cut by 4 bases, the J end by 4 bases, with 18 bases between. Complete variable domain (other parts from reference TRBV2 and TRBJ2-3): EPEVTQTPSHQVTQMGQEVILRCVPISNHLYFYWYRQILGQKVEFLVSFYNNEISEKSEIFDDQFSVERPDGSNFTLKIRSTKLEDSAMYFCASSVPATKSADTQYFGPGTRLTVL.